This T cell receptor (beta chain) was retrieved from a study of shared clonotypes between healthy human individuals. About the research overall: With ages of 18 to 49, the donors were a couple of women and a few men.

Profiled with immunoSEQ multiplex PCR; TCRdb holds only in-frame clones, not every one. The sample has some 2 million clones; about 95% are singletons. Losses at the gene ends were 5 bases for V and 5 bases for J; bases not matched to a gene: 8. Germline loops: CDR1 MDHEN, CDR2 SYDVKM. There are 15 residues in the CDR3. Regarding the study as a whole: Clonotypes shared by all four sorted-subset donors had higher generation probabilities than non-shared clonotypes.

Naivety among CD8 cells was defined by CD45RO negativity and positive CCR7 selection, thereby excluding terminally differentiated effector memory CD45RA+ cells. Worth noting for this clone: Its specificity is unknown.

V gene TRBV28 combines with J gene TRBJ2-7, with 11 bases that match TRBD1. The receptor comes from a man aged 18 to 30 in good health. Sequencing input: naive CD8+ T cells sorted from blood. The CDR3 DNA reads as TGTGCCAGCAGTCCCCGGACAGGGGGCGTCCACGAGCAGTACTTC. Translation: CASSPRTGGVHEQYF.